The 18 T cell receptor beta chains given below trace back to one sample, sequenced in a study of PD-1 blockade in classical Hodgkin lymphoma. Autologous stem cell transplantation was followed by relapse in every patient, and brentuximab vedotin exposure varied. Repertoires were generated with immunoSEQ multiplex PCR, while TCRdb's copy carries only in-frame clones and drops some. The sample lists 150,000 or so clones, approximately 72% occurring once. Sequences were derived from peripheral blood mononuclear cells (PBMCs), sampled before the second cycle of nivolumab. The source is a human donor with classical Hodgkin lymphoma.

In this sample, this clone turned up a few times. The J gene is TRBJ2-7, the V gene TRBV2; TRBD1 might be the D (6 bases). CDR3 length: 12 amino acids. V was clipped by 8 bases and J by 0 bases, with 8 bases between them. Per germline, CDR1 SNHLY and CDR2 FYNNEI. The CDR3 region is CASGQLSYEQYF. As DNA, the CDR3 is TGTGCCAGCGGACAGCTCTCCTACGAGCAGTACTTC.

This chain links TRBV5-1 with TRBJ1-2; D is possibly TRBD1 (5 bases). Trimming took off 4 bases at V and 6 bases at J, with 19 bases between the two ends. The germline V gene has CDR1 SGHRS and CDR2 YFSETQ. The CDR3 consists of 15 residues. The CDR3 nucleotides read TGCGCCAGCAGCCCATTGCCCAGGGCGGAGGATGGCTACACCTTC. Translation gives CASSPLPRAEDGYTF.

This clone was picked up many times. The CDR3 here is CASSPSRGNQPQHF. The CDR3, as DNA: TGTGCCAGCTCACCGTCCAGGGGCAATCAGCCCCAGCATTTT. This chain joins TRBV18 and TRBJ1-5; D is perhaps TRBD1 (5 bases). The CDR3 spans 14 residues. CDR1 KGHSH and CDR2 LQKENI come from the germline V gene. The V end was cut by 3 bases, the J end by 2 bases, with 8 bases between. The full variable domain, its missing parts supplied by reference TRBV18 and TRBJ1-5, is NAGVMQNPRHLVRRRGQEARLRCSPMKGHSHVYWYRQLPEEGLKFMVYLQKENIIDESGMPKERFSAEFPKEGPSILRIQQVVRGDSAAYFCASSPSRGNQPQHFGDGTRLSIL.

The chain recombines TRBV5-4 with TRBJ2-5, with TRBD2 matching over 9 bases. Germline CDR1 SGHNT, CDR2 YYREEE (reference sequence). The CDR3 loop spans 15 amino acids. V was clipped by 0 bases and J by 5 bases; unmatched bases: 5. CDR3 sequence (DNA): TGTGCCAGCAGCTTGGTATTAGCGGGAGTGGAGACCCAGTACTTC. This encodes CASSLVLAGVETQYF.

The V call is TRBV4-1, the J call TRBJ2-1; D is possibly TRBD1 (7 bases). The CDR3 is 15 residues long. V gave up 5 bases and J gave up 0 bases, with 11 bases separating them. Germline V CDR1 and CDR2: MGHRA, YSYEKL. CDR3 residues: CASSGRDSSYNEQFF. In nucleotides, the CDR3 is TGCGCCAGCAGCGGGCGGGACAGCTCCTACAATGAGCAGTTCTTC.

V usage is TRBV5-1 and J usage is TRBJ1-1; D gene unclear. The CDR3 loop spans 13 amino acids. Per germline, CDR1 SGHRS and CDR2 YFSETQ. V was clipped by 2 bases and J by 0 bases, with 5 bases between them. The CDR3 region has the DNA TGCGCCAGCAGCTTTACAGTGAACACTGAAGCTTTCTTT. Protein: CASSFTVNTEAFF.

The rearrangement uses TRBV18 and TRBJ2-5; D remains unclear. Germline V gene sequence: CDR1 KGHSH, CDR2 LQKENI. This CDR3 region has 14 residues. Trimming removed 3 bases from V and 2 bases from J, with 10 bases in between. The CDR3 protein is CASSPRYRQETQYF. The CDR3 nucleotides read TGTGCCAGCTCACCCCGGTACAGACAAGAGACCCAGTACTTC.

The chain carries TRBV15 and TRBJ2-7; 9 bases are shared with TRBD1. CDR1 is LNHNV, CDR2 YYDKDF, per germline (reference sequence). The CDR3 runs 16 residues. Trimming cost V 0 bases and J 2 bases; bases outside gene matches: 5. The CDR3 DNA follows: TGTGCCACCAGCAGAGATTTGGACAGGGGTACCTACGAGCAGTACTTC. This codes for CATSRDLDRGTYEQYF. Full variable domain (missing parts from reference TRBV15 and TRBJ2-7): DAMVIQNPRYQVTQFGKPVTLSCSQTLNHNVMYWYQQKSSQAPKLLFHYYDKDFNNEADTPDNFQSRRPNTSFCFLDIRSPGLGDTAMYLCATSRDLDRGTYEQYFGPGTRLTVT.

The chain employs TRBV18 and TRBJ2-3, with TRBD1 as a possible D gene (7 bases). The ends were cut back, 2 bases at V and 6 bases at J, with 15 bases in the middle. The CDR3 spans 15 residues. Germline CDR1 KGHSH, CDR2 LQKENI. In DNA, the CDR3 is TGTGCCAGCTCACCAAGAACGACAGGGACTGATACGCAGTATTTT. This sequence encodes CASSPRTTGTDTQYF.

The chain links TRBV5-4 to TRBJ2-3, with D perhaps matching TRBD2 (5 bases). The CDR3 has 14 residues. The V gene's germline CDR1 is SGHNT and CDR2 YYREEE (reference sequence). Trimming removed 3 bases from V and 0 bases from J, with 8 bases in between. The CDR3 loop reads CASSSRTSTDTQYF. The CDR3 DNA follows: TGTGCCAGCAGCTCGCGGACTAGCACAGATACGCAGTATTTT.

The V gene is TRBV6-1, the J gene TRBJ1-5; no clear D gene. V was trimmed by 3 bases and J by 4 bases, leaving 7 bases between them. Germline V gene data show CDR1 as MNHNS and CDR2 as SASEGT. The length of the CDR3 is 13 residues. The chain's CDR3 is CASSEGLNQPQHF. For the CDR3, the DNA is TGTGCCAGCAGTGAGGGATTAAATCAGCCCCAGCATTTT.

The V gene is TRBV19, the J gene TRBJ1-1; 8 positions agree with TRBD1. The ends lost 6 bases at V and 5 bases at J; junction bases unmatched: 2. The CDR3 has 12 residues. The V gene's germline CDR1 is LNHDA and CDR2 SQIVND (reference sequence). The CDR3 reads CASRDRETEAFF. The CDR3 DNA reads as TGTGCCAGTAGGGACAGGGAAACTGAAGCTTTCTTT.

This chain links TRBV6-5 with TRBJ2-7; D possibly uses TRBD1 or TRBD2 (6 bases each). Germline CDR1 reads MNHEY; CDR2 reads SVGAGI. The CDR3 loop spans 14 amino acids. Trimming left V 4 bases short and J 3 bases short, with 13 bases between. CDR3 DNA: TGTGCCAGCAGTTTGGGGGGACAAAACTACGAGCAGTACTTC. As protein: CASSLGGQNYEQYF.

This clone was counted a few times. The same CDR3 can be traced to other DNA sequences in this sample. The chain recombines TRBV27 with TRBJ1-5; D might be TRBD1 (5 bases). This CDR3 contains 15 residues. CDR1 MNHEY and CDR2 SMNVEV come from the germline V gene (reference sequence). V lost 3 bases and J 1 base, leaving 10 bases between the germline ends. Here the CDR3 DNA reads TGTGCCAGCAGTTTGCAGGGTAGGAGCAATCAGCCCCAGCATTTT. Its translation is CASSLQGRSNQPQHF.

In its sample, this clone was seen once. This chain uses TRBV19 with TRBJ1-2; the D is unclear. CDR3 length: 17 residues. Trimming removed 0 bases at V and 4 bases at J, with 18 bases between. The germline gives CDR1 LNHDA, CDR2 SQIVND (reference sequence). In nucleotides, the CDR3 is TGTGCCAGTAGTATAGAGGCCGGCAGAGCGCTGTTCTATGGCTACACCTTC. Amino acids: CASSIEAGRALFYGYTF.

This rearrangement joins TRBV6-5 to TRBJ1-4, with TRBD1 as a possible D gene (5 bases). Looked up from germline, CDR1 is MNHEY and CDR2 is SVGAGI. V lost 4 bases and J lost 4, with 13 bases in between. The CDR3 totals 15 residues. The CDR3 bases are TGTGCCAGCAGTTCGTCGACAGTCCATAATGAAAAACTGTTTTTT. Translating it yields CASSSSTVHNEKLFF.

On this clone itself: Other DNA variants within this sample encode the same CDR3. The genes are TRBV28 and TRBJ2-7; D gene ambiguous. The V end was cut by 5 bases, the J end by 2 bases, with 4 bases between. The CDR3 runs to 11 residues. CDR1 is MDHEN, CDR2 SYDVKM, per germline. CDR3 residues: CASSLTYEQYF. The DNA of the CDR3 is TGTGCCAGCAGTCTAACCTACGAGCAGTACTTC. The full variable domain, completed using reference TRBV28 and TRBJ2-7, is DVKVTQSSRYLVKRTGEKVFLECVQDMDHENMFWYRQDPGLGLRLIYFSYDVKMKEKGDIPEGYSVSREKKERFSLILESASTNQTSMYLCASSLTYEQYFGPGTRLTVT.

Notes on this clone: Additional DNA sequences in this sample encode the identical CDR3. The chain's CDR3 is CASSEGPGAAYEQYF. The CDR3 DNA is TGTGCCAGCAGTGAAGGCCCAGGGGCTGCTTACGAGCAGTACTTC. The chain links TRBV6-1 to TRBJ2-7, with D perhaps TRBD1 (6 bases). Trimming left V 1 base short and J 4 bases short, with 14 bases between. Germline values: CDR1 MNHNS, CDR2 SASEGT. The CDR3 covers 15 residues.